One T cell receptor beta chain is described in this entry. This specimen belongs to a study of shared clonotypes between healthy human individuals. Only in-frame clones appear in the TCRdb table, and some are missing; sequencing was by immunoSEQ multiplex PCR. The sample shows 500,000 or so clones, around 96% of them seen only once. The sequenced sample consisted of naive CD4+ T cells sorted from blood. Subset noted: CD45RA+ positively selected. This clonotype was obtained from a woman aged 25 to 39 in good health.

CDR3 in DNA: TGTGCCAGCAGTCTAAATCAGGGCTATACTGAAGCTTTCTTT. Its protein is CASSLNQGYTEAFF. The gene calls are TRBV6-5 and TRBJ1-1; perhaps TRBD1 as D (5 bases). From germline, CDR1 is MNHEY and CDR2 SVGAGI. There are 14 residues in the CDR3. Trimming shortened V by 5 bases and J by 5 bases, and 15 bases separated the two germline ends.